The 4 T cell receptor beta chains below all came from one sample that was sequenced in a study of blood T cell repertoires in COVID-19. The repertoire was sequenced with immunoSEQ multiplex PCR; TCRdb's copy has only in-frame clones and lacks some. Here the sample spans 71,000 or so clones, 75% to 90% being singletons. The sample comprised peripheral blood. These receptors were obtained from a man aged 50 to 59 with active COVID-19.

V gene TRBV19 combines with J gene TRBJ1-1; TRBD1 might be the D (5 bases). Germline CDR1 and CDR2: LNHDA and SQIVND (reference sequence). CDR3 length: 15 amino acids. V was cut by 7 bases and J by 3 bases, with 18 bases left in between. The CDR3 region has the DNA TGTGCCAGTACCCCAAGCCAGGGAGGTCACACTGAAGCTTTCTTT. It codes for CASTPSQGGHTEAFF.

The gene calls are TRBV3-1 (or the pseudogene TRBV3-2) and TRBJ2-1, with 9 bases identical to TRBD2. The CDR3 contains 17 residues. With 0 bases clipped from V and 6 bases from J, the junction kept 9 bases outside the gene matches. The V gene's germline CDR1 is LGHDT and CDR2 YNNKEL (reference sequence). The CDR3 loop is CASSQDPVSGGRNEQFF. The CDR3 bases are TGTGCCAGCAGCCAAGATCCTGTTAGCGGGGGACGCAATGAGCAGTTCTTC.

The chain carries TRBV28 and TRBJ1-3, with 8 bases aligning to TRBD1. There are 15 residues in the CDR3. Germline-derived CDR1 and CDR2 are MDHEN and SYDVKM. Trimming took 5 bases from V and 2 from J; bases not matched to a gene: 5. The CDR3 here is CASSPGGAAGNTIYF. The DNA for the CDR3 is TGTGCCAGCAGTCCAGGGGGCGCGGCTGGAAACACCATATATTTT.

CDR3 nucleotide sequence: TGTGCCAGCAGCTTAAGGGAGGGGGAAAAACTGTTTTTT. Its protein product is CASSLREGEKLFF. The chain couples TRBV11-3 to TRBJ1-4; tentative D call: TRBD1 (5 bases). The CDR3 consists of 13 residues. V was pared by 2 bases and J by 8 bases, with 9 bases between. Germline V gives CDR1 SGHNT, CDR2 YENEEA.